This record looks at one TCR beta chain sequence and its context. Its antigen is undetermined. The data derive from a study of T cell repertoires in aging, cancer and after chemotherapy. The study, taken as a whole, reports: Untreated cancer patients had significantly lower blood TCR diversity than age-matched healthy donors. In each cancer cohort, median generation probability increased across chemotherapy, suggesting thymic output rebounded.

TCR beta rearrangements were amplified from peripheral blood genomic DNA. This CDR3 is built from 13 residues. Deletions cut 5 bases from V and 2 bases from J, with 9 bases between. CDR1 GTSNPN and CDR2 SVGIG come from the germline V gene (reference sequence). TRB rearrangements spanning V, D and J were amplified using mixed TRB-A/B primers. TCRdb ran MiXCR on the multiplex PCR reads and lists one entry per CDR3 protein. The sample yields several thousand distinct CDR3 sequences, 40% to 55% seen once. Sequencing was carried out using blood. This clonotype was obtained from a human donor in good health. V gene TRBV30 combines with J gene TRBJ1-4; tentative D call: TRBD1 (6 bases). Here the CDR3 DNA reads TGTGCCTGGGCCAGGGGCACTAATGAAAAACTGTTTTTT. This gives the protein CAWARGTNEKLFF. Looking up the rest from reference TRBV30 and TRBJ1-4 gives the full variable domain: SQTIHQWPATLVQPVGSPLSLECTVEGTSNPNLYWYRQAAGRGLQLLFYSVGIGQISSEVPQNLSASRPQDRQFILSSKKLLLSDSGFYLCAWARGTNEKLFFGSGTQLSVL.